A single sample is the source of the 2 T cell receptor beta chains below, sequenced in a study of preoperative IRX-2 immunotherapy in early breast cancer. Treatment indicated: preoperative locoregional IRX-2 cytokine immunotherapy. Clones were sequenced by immunoSEQ multiplex PCR, and TCRdb holds only the in-frame ones, with some missing. The sample shows 40,000 to 45,000 clones, just under 95% of them seen only once. The sequencing used tumor tissue, collected after IRX-2 immunotherapy. The source is a human donor with breast cancer.

The rearrangement links TRBV19 to TRBJ2-5, with 7 bases matching TRBD2. This CDR3 is built from 13 residues. CDR1 is LNHDA, CDR2 SQIVND, per germline (reference sequence). Trimming removed 0 bases from V and 9 bases from J; junction bases left unmatched: 4. CDR3 sequence (DNA): TGTGCCAGTAGTATAGAGACTAGCTTCCCCCAGTACTTC. Encoded protein: CASSIETSFPQYF.

The CDR3 sequence is CASAPRGAMNTEAFF. CDR3 coding DNA: TGTGCCAGCGCCCCTAGGGGGGCCATGAACACTGAAGCTTTCTTT. This chain links TRBV7-3 with TRBJ1-1; D is possibly TRBD1 (6 bases). This CDR3 region has 15 residues. V lost 8 bases, J lost 0 bases, and 16 bases lay in between. The germline CDR1 and CDR2 sequences are SGHTA and FQGTGA.